Reported below is one TCR beta chain. Its antigen remains unidentified. Data came from immunoSEQ multiplex PCR; TCRdb stores just in-frame clones and leaves some out. The sample lists about 140,000 clones; 80% to 90% were seen once. This sample was included in a study of T cell responses to AZD1222 COVID-19 vaccine. Turning to the study itself: Combined were second doses at about 4 or about 12 weeks. Findings and limits, study-wide: Clonal diversity was possibly underestimated, and the donors were mostly white British, with more females.

V lost 5 bases, J lost 9 bases, and 20 bases lay in between. CDR1 and CDR2 (germline): MNHEY, SVGEGT. CDR3 length: 15 residues. The sample here was peripheral blood, taken on day 0 of AZD1222 vaccination. The sequence was obtained from an adult in good health. This sequence joins TRBV6-2 or TRBV6-3 and TRBJ2-1, with a possible D match to TRBD2 (6 bases). The CDR3 DNA reads TGTGCCAGCAGTGACGGGACTCAATTTCGTGGTGAGCAGTTCTTC. Translation gives CASSDGTQFRGEQFF.